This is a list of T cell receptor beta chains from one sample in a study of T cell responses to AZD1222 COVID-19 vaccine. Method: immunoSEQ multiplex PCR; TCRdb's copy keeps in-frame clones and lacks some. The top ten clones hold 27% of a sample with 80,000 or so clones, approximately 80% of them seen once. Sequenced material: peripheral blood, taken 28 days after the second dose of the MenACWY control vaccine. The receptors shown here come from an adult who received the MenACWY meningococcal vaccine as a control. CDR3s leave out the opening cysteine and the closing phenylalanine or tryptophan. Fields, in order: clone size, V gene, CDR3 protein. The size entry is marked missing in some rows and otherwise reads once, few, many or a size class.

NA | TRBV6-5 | ASRLTSGGAGELF
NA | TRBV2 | ASSDIGEAF
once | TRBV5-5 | ASSGRDRGAF
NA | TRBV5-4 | ASSRHGPSNTGELF
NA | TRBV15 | ATSRGSGRGSGEAF
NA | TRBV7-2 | ASSLWGQGNQPQH
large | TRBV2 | ASRTAPSETQY
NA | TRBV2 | ASASGTVDAEQF
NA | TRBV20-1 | SASPHGGNTIY
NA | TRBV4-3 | ASSQAVTSGYYEQY
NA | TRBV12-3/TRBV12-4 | ASRSTDPGYT
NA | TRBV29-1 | SVETSTLWPDTQY
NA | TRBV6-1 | ASSEGTGTIY
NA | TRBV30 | AWSAAILAKNIQY
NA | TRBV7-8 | ASSSSRAGPNTGELF
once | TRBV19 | ASRGTSGVTSSYNEQF
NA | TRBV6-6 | ASSYSKNTEAF
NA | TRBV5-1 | ASSFVEGDGYT
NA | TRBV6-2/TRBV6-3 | ASSYVTRGRGYSNQPQH
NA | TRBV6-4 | ASSEQEGVGEAF
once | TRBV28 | ASSSRGRDTEAF
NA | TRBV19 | ASSPLDRVGNIQY
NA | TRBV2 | ASIDGGSYSGNTIY
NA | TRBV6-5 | ASSPGQRNTEAF
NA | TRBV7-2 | ASSFSPNTGELF
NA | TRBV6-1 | ASSEAGGGYT
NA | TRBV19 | ASSTSQGSFSGANVLT
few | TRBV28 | ASSSAVSTNEKLF